Below are 24 T cell receptor beta chains sequenced from a single sample in a study of cytomegalovirus exposure and HLA in healthy donors. The PCR had 60 Vbeta and 13 Jbeta primers. Clones were sequenced by immunoSEQ multiplex PCR, and TCRdb holds only the in-frame ones, with some missing. The sample has over 150,000 clones; 80% to 85% are singletons. Specimen: PBMCs. These receptors were obtained from a woman aged 50 to 65 in good health and CMV-seropositive.

This chain connects TRBV19 to TRBJ2-7, with TRBD1 identical over 7 bases. V lost 6 bases to trimming and J lost 2 bases; unmatched junction nucleotides: 7. The CDR3 consists of 14 residues. In germline, CDR1 is LNHDA, CDR2 SQIVND (reference sequence). CDR3 loop: CASSPTGFPYEQYF. CDR3 DNA sequence: TGTGCCAGTAGCCCGACAGGGTTCCCCTACGAGCAGTACTTC.

This CDR3 is CASSDTTSGVSYEQYF. Here the CDR3 DNA reads TGCGCCAGCAGTGACACGACTAGCGGGGTCTCCTACGAGCAGTACTTC. The chain is built from TRBV10-1 and TRBJ2-5; TRBD2 matches at 11 bases. The DNA end favors TRBJ2-7, so the J call may be wrong. The CDR3 extends over 16 amino acids. CDR1 and CDR2 (germline): WNHNN, SYGVQD (reference sequence).

The chain recombines TRBV19 with TRBJ2-1; 9 bases align to TRBD2. Germline V gives CDR1 LNHDA, CDR2 SQIVND (reference sequence). With V trimmed by 3 bases and J by 8 bases, 8 bases remained unmatched. The CDR3 spans 15 residues. The DNA for the CDR3 is TGTGCCAGTAGTATCGGTAGCGGGAGTATTGATGAGCAGTTCTTC. The encoded protein is CASSIGSGSIDEQFF.

The chain combines TRBV9 with TRBJ2-7; TRBD1 matches 7 bases. Germline-derived CDR1 and CDR2 are SGDLS and YYNGEE. V shed 0 bases and J 5 bases; nucleotides not matched to a gene: 11. The CDR3 extends over 16 amino acids. CDR3 coding DNA: TGTGCCAGCAGCGTAGGCGTCGAACAGGGGCTCAACGAGCAGTACTTC. This translates into CASSVGVEQGLNEQYF.

J is TRBJ2-7 and V is TRBV4-3; 7 nucleotides match TRBD2. This CDR3 is built from 15 residues. The germline CDR1 and CDR2 sequences are LGHNA and YSLEER. The trim removed 1 base at V and 2 bases at J, leaving 5 bases unmatched. CDR3 amino acids: CASSQGWGGTYEQYF. CDR3 DNA sequence: TGCGCCAGCAGCCAAGGCTGGGGGGGGACCTACGAGCAGTACTTC.

The V and J genes are TRBV27 and TRBJ2-7, with 9 positions matching TRBD2. The trim removed 0 bases at V and 6 bases at J, leaving 6 bases unmatched. The V gene's germline CDR1 is MNHEY and CDR2 SMNVEV (reference sequence). The CDR3 totals 15 residues. Written as DNA, the CDR3 is TGTGCCAGCAGTTTATCCCCTGGCGGGGGGGGCGAGCAGTACTTC. It is translated as CASSLSPGGGGEQYF.

The rearrangement joins TRBV7-9 to TRBJ1-5; 8 bases line up with TRBD1. This CDR3 is 14 amino acids long. CDR1 and CDR2 from the germline V gene are SEHNR and FQNEAQ (reference sequence). The junction had 5 bases not matched to a gene; V was cut back by 6 bases and J by 4 bases. CDR3 amino acids: CASSAGGWNQPQHF. CDR3 sequence (DNA): TGTGCCAGCAGTGCAGGGGGCTGGAATCAGCCCCAGCATTTT.

As DNA, the CDR3 is TGTGCCAGCTCACCACCTGGAGGGGAGCCCCAGCATTTT. It specifies CASSPPGGEPQHF. This chain links TRBV18 with TRBJ1-5, with D maybe TRBD1 (5 bases). CDR1 is KGHSH and CDR2 is LQKENI in the germline V gene. The germline V and J ends were trimmed by 0 bases and 8 bases, with 8 bases remaining between them. This CDR3 comprises 13 residues.

The rearrangement joins TRBV5-4 to TRBJ2-5; 7 bases agree with TRBD2. V dropped 1 base and J dropped 7; count of bases not matched to a gene: 7. The V gene's germline CDR1 is SGHNT and CDR2 YYREEE (reference sequence). The CDR3 has 14 residues. CDR3 region: CASSLPGRGGTQYF. Written as DNA, the CDR3 is TGTGCCAGCAGCTTGCCTGGACGCGGGGGGACCCAGTACTTC.

The rearrangement joins TRBV6-1 to TRBJ2-5; 7 bases are a match to TRBD2. The CDR3 is 16 amino acids. Germline values: CDR1 MNHNS, CDR2 SASEGT. The junction had 7 bases not matched to a gene; V was cut back by 2 bases and J by 1 base. CDR3 loop: CASSEQVPGGQETQYF. The CDR3 DNA is TGTGCCAGCAGTGAACAGGTCCCGGGGGGCCAAGAGACCCAGTACTTC.

This clone occurred once. The chain combines TRBV5-1 with TRBJ2-7; perhaps TRBD1 as D (6 bases). From germline, CDR1 is SGHRS and CDR2 YFSETQ. The V gene lost 4 bases and the J gene lost 5 bases, with 13 bases spanning the gap. The CDR3 extends over 13 amino acids. CDR3 bases: TGCGCCAGCAGCCAACAGGGAAGCAACGAGCAGTACTTC. This codes for CASSQQGSNEQYF.

This clone was seen just once. The rearrangement uses TRBV27 and TRBJ2-1, with D perhaps matching TRBD2 (6 bases). Between the trimmed V and J ends, which lost 4 bases and 10 bases, there was a span of 17 bases. Germline lookup yields CDR1 MNHEY and CDR2 SMNVEV (reference sequence). The CDR3 totals 14 residues. The CDR3 sequence: CASSSFWQGGEQFF. The CDR3 DNA is TGTGCCAGCAGTTCCTTCTGGCAGGGAGGCGAGCAGTTCTTC.

CDR3 region: CASSPDRGINEQFF. CDR3 bases: TGTGCCAGCTCACCGGACAGGGGAATTAATGAGCAGTTCTTC. V gene TRBV18 combines with J gene TRBJ2-1; TRBD1 aligns across 9 bases. Germline-derived CDR1 and CDR2 are KGHSH and LQKENI. The V gene end was trimmed by 3 bases and the J gene end by 7 bases; junction bases not matched to a gene: 4. This CDR3 has 14 amino acids.

Worth noting for this clone: Other DNA variants within this sample encode the same CDR3. This chain connects TRBV28 to TRBJ1-5; D possibly corresponds to TRBD1 (6 bases). This CDR3 has 15 residues. Per germline, CDR1 MDHEN and CDR2 SYDVKM. V was pared by 1 base and J by 4 bases, with 11 bases between. The DNA for the CDR3 is TGTGCCAGCAGTTTATTGGGGGCAGGGAATCAGCCCCAGCATTTT. Translating gives CASSLLGAGNQPQHF.

The gene calls are TRBV6-5 and TRBJ1-2; D perhaps matches TRBD1 (6 bases). CDR1 and CDR2 (germline): MNHEY, SVGAGI. The CDR3 has 14 amino acids. V was clipped by 6 bases and J by 5 bases, with 16 bases between them. The CDR3 spells CASSPDRIAYGYTF. The CDR3 DNA reads as TGTGCCAGCAGCCCGGACAGAATAGCATATGGCTACACCTTC.

This chain joins TRBV2 and TRBJ2-7, with 8 bases fitting TRBD1. This CDR3 has 15 residues. Trimming removed 5 bases from V and 2 bases from J; junction bases left unmatched: 8. Germline CDR1 SNHLY, CDR2 FYNNEI. The CDR3 here is CASSKDRAYTYEQYF. The CDR3 DNA follows: TGTGCCAGCAGTAAGGACAGGGCATACACCTACGAGCAGTACTTC. Filled out from reference TRBV2 and TRBJ2-7, the complete variable domain reads EPEVTQTPSHQVTQMGQEVILRCVPISNHLYFYWYRQILGQKVEFLVSFYNNEISEKSEIFDDQFSVERPDGSNFTLKIRSTKLEDSAMYFCASSKDRAYTYEQYFGPGTRLTVT.

V usage is TRBV18 and J usage is TRBJ2-7; 8 nucleotides line up with TRBD2. The CDR3 consists of 18 residues. J was trimmed by 1 base and V by 1 base; bases with no gene match: 12. Germline assignment: CDR1 KGHSH and CDR2 LQKENI. CDR3 region: CASSPLAGGPRESYEQYF. The CDR3 DNA reads TGTGCCAGCTCACCACTGGCGGGGGGTCCCCGAGAGTCCTACGAGCAGTACTTC.

The chain carries TRBV19 and TRBJ2-2; D call uncertain. V was trimmed by 3 bases and J by 5 bases, leaving 7 bases between them. The germline gives CDR1 LNHDA, CDR2 SQIVND (reference sequence). CDR3 length: 13 amino acids. CDR3 sequence: CASSIQATGELFF. In DNA form, the CDR3 reads TGTGCCAGTAGTATCCAAGCTACCGGGGAGCTGTTTTTT.

The V and J genes are TRBV28 and TRBJ1-2; TRBD1 might be the D (5 bases). With 7 bases removed from V and 5 bases from J, the gap between germline ends came to 11 bases. This CDR3 has 12 amino acids. Germline CDR1 is MDHEN and CDR2 is SYDVKM. CDR3 loop: CASIGGVYGYTF. CDR3 DNA sequence: TGTGCCAGCATCGGGGGGGTGTATGGCTACACCTTC.

This chain joins TRBV5-4 and TRBJ2-5; D is uncertain. The CDR3 spans 13 residues. Germline values: CDR1 SGHNT, CDR2 YYREEE (reference sequence). The V gene lost 4 bases and the J gene lost 2 bases, with 9 bases spanning the gap. CDR3 nucleotides: TGTGCCAGCAGCCGAGGAATACAAGAGACCCAGTACTTC. Protein: CASSRGIQETQYF.

The genes are TRBV18 and TRBJ2-7; 7 nucleotides line up with TRBD2. CDR1 is KGHSH and CDR2 is LQKENI in the germline V gene. This CDR3 region has 14 residues. J gave up 5 bases and V 1 base, and 5 bases lay outside the gene matches. CDR3 sequence reads: CASSPLRGRDEQYF. CDR3 bases: TGTGCCAGCTCACCACTGCGGGGGAGAGACGAGCAGTACTTC.

The chain carries TRBV28 and TRBJ2-7; D unclear. Germline V CDR1 and CDR2: MDHEN, SYDVKM. The CDR3 consists of 12 residues. Trimming cost V 6 bases and J 4 bases, with 10 bases left between them. The CDR3 is CASSPDMYEQYF. DNA for the CDR3: TGTGCCAGCAGCCCCGACATGTACGAGCAGTACTTC.

This chain uses TRBV27 with TRBJ2-7; perhaps TRBD2 as D (6 bases). The germline V and J ends were trimmed by 8 bases and 4 bases, with 15 bases remaining between them. Looked up from germline, CDR1 is MNHEY and CDR2 is SMNVEV (reference sequence). This CDR3 comprises 13 residues. Here the CDR3 reads CASRPLAKYEQYF. In nucleotides, the CDR3 is TGTGCCAGCCGTCCCCTAGCGAAGTACGAGCAGTACTTC.

Of note for this clone: The identical CDR3 is also encoded by other nucleotide sequences in the sample. The chain uses TRBV10-3 and TRBJ2-5, with TRBD1 as a possible D gene (5 bases). From germline, CDR1 is ENHRY and CDR2 SYGVKD. The V end lost 0 bases, the J end lost 7 bases, and 18 bases lay between the germline ends. The CDR3 has 16 amino acids. CDR3: CAISESRRASPGTQYF. CDR3 DNA: TGTGCCATCAGTGAGTCTCGCAGGGCATCTCCAGGGACCCAGTACTTC.